The T cell receptor beta chain under discussion was sequenced for a study of blood T cell repertoires in COVID-19. For the study at large: Samples representing acute and convalescent COVID-19 were sourced from the United States, Italy and Spain.

Per the authors' pipeline: Estimation of nucleated cell counts was performed using reference gene primer amplification. The repertoire was sequenced with immunoSEQ multiplex PCR; TCRdb's copy has only in-frame clones and lacks some. V and J calls and clone size are those listed in that table; D and trimming were worked out from the DNA. The sample consists of 70,000 to 95,000 clones, 75% to 90% of them appearing once. The CDR3 totals 15 residues. The germline V and J ends were trimmed by 2 bases and 2 bases, with 9 bases remaining between them. Germline V gene data show CDR1 as MNHEY and CDR2 as SVGEGT.

The rearrangement uses TRBV6-2 or TRBV6-3 and TRBJ2-2; TRBD1 might be the D (5 bases). Sequencing was carried out using peripheral blood. The receptor comes from a man aged 50-59 years with active COVID-19. The CDR3 DNA reads TGTGCCAGCAGTTACCTCCAGGGCAACACCGGGGAGCTGTTTTTT. It yields the protein CASSYLQGNTGELFF.